Detailed here is one T cell receptor beta chain. Its antigen is still unknown. Other DNA sequences in this sample translate to the same CDR3. This entry is derived from a study of cytomegalovirus exposure and HLA in healthy donors. Points from the study as a whole: Later work found that TCR association rates differed between HLA loci; DRB1 had the most and HLA-C the fewest. What a later analysis showed was that several of the most significant clusters appeared linked to common viral pathogens. By a later analysis, the bulk of CMV-associated TCR beta chains appeared HLA-restricted. Of the V segments, some could not be distinguished, including TRBV6-2 and TRBV6-3, and were excluded.

Between the trimmed V and J ends, which lost 1 base and 2 bases, there was a span of 8 bases. CDR1 and CDR2 (germline): SGHRS, YFSETQ. The CDR3 has 14 amino acids. The study ran its PCR with 60 Vbeta and 13 Jbeta primers. Using immunoSEQ multiplex PCR, the repertoire was profiled, and TCRdb retains in-frame clones only, with some absent. Here the sample spans some 180,000 clones, about four fifths being singletons. V and J are TRBV5-1 and TRBJ2-3; the D gene is possibly TRBD2 (5 bases). The receptor was derived from a woman aged 30 to 39 in good health and CMV-seronegative. The sample taken for sequencing was PBMCs. The CDR3: CASSLTGFTDTQYF. The DNA for the CDR3 is TGCGCCAGCAGCTTGACGGGGTTCACAGATACGCAGTATTTT.